This passage covers 30 T cell receptor beta chains from one sample sequenced in a study of T cell responses to AZD1222 COVID-19 vaccine. The data were produced by immunoSEQ multiplex PCR, yet TCRdb's version contains in-frame clones alone and is incomplete. The sample yields fewer than 85,000 clones, 83% seen once. This sample comprised peripheral blood, obtained 28 days after the second AZD1222 dose. These receptors were taken from an adult who received the AZD1222 COVID-19 vaccine.

This clone has only one observation. The J gene is TRBJ1-5, the V gene TRBV6-5, with D unresolved. The germline CDR1 and CDR2 sequences are MNHEY and SVGAGI. V dropped 6 bases and J dropped 1 base, with 7 bases sitting between them. The CDR3 length is 13 residues. The CDR3 DNA follows: TGTGCCAGCAGAGGACTCAGCAATCAGCCCCAGCATTTT. Its protein is CASRGLSNQPQHF.

This chain uses TRBV19 with TRBJ2-7; maybe TRBD1 (6 bases). CDR3 size: 14 residues. Germline CDR1 LNHDA, CDR2 SQIVND (reference sequence). The V gene lost 10 bases and the J gene lost 2 bases, with 18 bases spanning the gap. Here the CDR3 DNA reads TGTGCCACCCGTCAGACAGGTCGTGCCTACGAGCAGTACTTC. It codes for CATRQTGRAYEQYF.

This chain links TRBV12-3 or TRBV12-4 with TRBJ1-1, with 7 nucleotides matching TRBD1. V gave up 8 bases and J gave up 5 bases; unmatched junction bases: 8. This CDR3 spans 13 amino acids. The CDR3 spells CASRQGGETEAFF. DNA for the CDR3: TGTGCCAGCCGACAGGGAGGAGAGACTGAAGCTTTCTTT.

The chain combines TRBV11-2 with TRBJ2-7; D is unresolved. CDR3 length: 14 residues. Germline V gene data show CDR1 as SGHAT and CDR2 as FQNNGV. The germline V and J ends were trimmed by 4 bases and 4 bases, with 14 bases remaining between them. This CDR3 reads CASSWGSGSYEQYF. The CDR3 bases are TGTGCCAGCAGCTGGGGTAGTGGATCATACGAGCAGTACTTC.

This clone was recorded a few times. The chain joins TRBV6-5 to TRBJ2-7; 9 bases agree with TRBD1. This CDR3 region has 14 residues. J lost 2 bases, V lost 5 bases, and 4 bases had no gene match. The V gene's germline CDR1 is MNHEY and CDR2 SVGAGI. The CDR3 reads CASSIGTGTYEQYF. The CDR3 nucleotides are TGTGCCAGCAGTATCGGGACAGGGACCTACGAGCAGTACTTC.

This clone appeared a few times. The chain combines TRBV20-1 with TRBJ1-2, with D tentatively TRBD1 (5 bases). This CDR3 has 11 residues. Germline V CDR1 and CDR2: DFQATT, SNEGSKA (reference sequence). The CDR3 DNA reads TGCAGCGGCGTGGGGGGCTATGGCTACACCTTC. This codes for CSGVGGYGYTF.

This sequence joins TRBV28 and TRBJ1-2; D perhaps matches TRBD1 (6 bases). CDR3 length: 12 residues. Germline lookup yields CDR1 MDHEN and CDR2 SYDVKM. V lost 6 bases and J 6 bases, leaving 11 bases between the germline ends. CDR3 DNA: TGTGCCAGCAGGCTGACAGGAAATGGCTACACCTTC. It is translated as CASRLTGNGYTF.

The genes are TRBV3-1 (or the pseudogene TRBV3-2) and TRBJ1-2; D not certain. Germline CDR1 LGHDT, CDR2 YNNKEL (reference sequence). The CDR3 is 15 amino acids. With 2 bases removed from V and 2 bases from J, the gap between germline ends came to 12 bases. Written as DNA, the CDR3 is TGTGCCAGCAGCCAACGGCGTACGGGGAACTATGGCTACACCTTC. As protein: CASSQRRTGNYGYTF.

The chain employs TRBV15 and TRBJ2-7, with TRBD2 matching over 7 bases. The V and J ends lost 1 base and 1 base, in that order; junction bases with no gene match: 10. The CDR3 is 17 amino acids. The V gene's germline CDR1 is LNHNV and CDR2 YYDKDF (reference sequence). The DNA of the CDR3 is TGTGCCACCAGCAGAGGGGGAACGGCTAGCGGTTCCTACGAGCAGTACTTC. This encodes CATSRGGTASGSYEQYF.

The chain recombines TRBV21-1 with TRBJ2-1; the table's TRBD2 call for D was not verified on the DNA. TRBV21-1 is recorded as a pseudogene. The CDR3 loop spans 20 amino acids. The CDR3 is CASSKELGTSGVVIHNEQFF. In nucleotides, the CDR3 is TGTGCCAGCAGCAAAGAGTTAGGGACTAGCGGAGTAGTAATCCACAATGAGCAGTTCTTC.

This chain uses TRBV7-8 with TRBJ2-3; TRBD2 matches at 10 bases. Trimming cost V 5 bases and J 2 bases; bases outside gene matches: 13. The germline gives CDR1 SGHVS, CDR2 FQNEAQ. The CDR3 has 18 residues. The CDR3 region has the DNA TGTGCCAGCAGCCGGGAACGGACTAGCGGAGCCCTCACAGATACGCAGTATTTT. Amino acids: CASSRERTSGALTDTQYF.

This clone was seen more than once but under ten times. The chain has TRBV30 and TRBJ2-3; TRBD2 aligns across 12 bases. The J segment lost 0 bases and the V segment lost 3 bases, leaving 10 bases of the junction unmatched. CDR1 is GTSNPN, CDR2 SVGIG, per germline (reference sequence). This CDR3 comprises 18 residues. The CDR3 coding sequence is TGTGCCTGGAGCCCGACTAGCGGGAGCTTTTTTAGCACAGATACGCAGTATTTT. This translates into CAWSPTSGSFFSTDTQYF.

This clone was counted once. This chain links TRBV7-9 with TRBJ1-5; TRBD1 might be the D (6 bases). CDR1 is SEHNR and CDR2 is FQNEAQ in the germline V gene (reference sequence). CDR3 length: 16 residues. Trimming took 1 base from V and 3 from J, leaving 13 bases between them. CDR3 DNA: TGTGCCAGCAGCTTAGTCGGGGGCGCAAACAATCAGCCCCAGCATTTT. It yields the protein CASSLVGGANNQPQHF.

This chain connects TRBV6-5 to TRBJ1-2; 8 nucleotides line up with TRBD1. CDR3 size: 13 residues. Germline V gene data show CDR1 as MNHEY and CDR2 as SVGAGI. V lost 6 bases and J lost 4; bases outside the gene matches: 4. CDR3 DNA sequence: TGTGCCAGCAGAAGGACAGGGAGCTATGGCTACACCTTC. Translating gives CASRRTGSYGYTF.

The chain uses TRBV6-2 or TRBV6-3 and TRBJ2-7, with D perhaps matching TRBD1 (6 bases). The CDR3 loop spans 11 amino acids. The V and J ends lost 5 bases and 6 bases respectively, with 8 bases between them. The germline V gene encodes CDR1 MNHEY and CDR2 SVGEGT. The DNA of the CDR3 is TGTGCCAGCAGTGACAGGTTCGAGCAGTACTTC. Its protein product is CASSDRFEQYF.

The J gene is TRBJ1-3, the V gene TRBV2, with D unclear. Germline CDR1 is SNHLY and CDR2 is FYNNEI. V lost 4 bases to trimming and J lost 4 bases, with 5 bases between them. The CDR3 is 12 amino acids. CDR3 nucleotide sequence: TGTGCCAGCAGTGTTTCCGGAAACACCATATATTTT. This gives the protein CASSVSGNTIYF.

The rearrangement joins TRBV5-1 to TRBJ2-1; D uncertain. Germline V gives CDR1 SGHRS, CDR2 YFSETQ. This CDR3 is built from 15 residues. Trimming stripped 0 bases from V and 7 bases from J, with 14 bases between. Written as DNA, the CDR3 is TGCGCCAGCAGCTTGGAACTCGTTTCTTTGAATGAGCAGTTCTTC. This encodes CASSLELVSLNEQFF.

V usage is TRBV5-4 and J usage is TRBJ1-4, with 7 bases lining up with TRBD1. This CDR3 is built from 15 residues. Germline CDR1 and CDR2: SGHNT and YYREEE (reference sequence). The junction had 2 bases not matched to a gene; V was cut back by 0 bases and J by 3 bases. CDR3 DNA sequence: TGTGCCAGCAGCTTGGGACAGGGACCTAATGAAAAACTGTTTTTT. Translated, it gives CASSLGQGPNEKLFF.

The chain combines TRBV28 with TRBJ2-3, with a tentative D call TRBD2 (7 bases). Trimming shortened V by 5 bases and J by 3 bases, and 15 bases separated the two germline ends. Germline V gives CDR1 MDHEN, CDR2 SYDVKM. The CDR3 loop spans 15 amino acids. CDR3 protein: CASSPGGGRTDTQYF. CDR3 coding DNA: TGTGCCAGCAGTCCGGGGGGCGGGAGAACAGATACGCAGTATTTT.

This chain links TRBV28 with TRBJ2-7; D not resolved. The CDR3 consists of 13 residues. Trimming left V 8 bases short and J 4 bases short, with 15 bases between. Per the germline V gene, CDR1 is MDHEN and CDR2 is SYDVKM. CDR3 sequence reads: CASSAAPLYEQYF. The CDR3 DNA follows: TGTGCCAGCTCCGCTGCCCCTTTATACGAGCAGTACTTC.

This clone was seen only a few times. CDR3 loop: CASSESRDSRYTF. The CDR3, as DNA: TGTGCCAGCAGCGAATCCCGGGACAGCCGCTACACCTTC. This chain joins TRBV9 and TRBJ1-2; TRBD1 aligns across 7 bases. The germline V gene has CDR1 SGDLS and CDR2 YYNGEE. This CDR3 comprises 13 residues. The V segment lost 3 bases and the J segment 9 bases; nucleotides outside the gene matches: 8.

This clone was counted many times. The chain couples TRBV6-2 or TRBV6-3 to TRBJ2-5; D is undetermined. Germline CDR1 and CDR2: MNHEY and SVGEGT. Trimming removed 5 bases at V and 1 base at J, with 5 bases between. This CDR3 comprises 12 residues. The chain's CDR3 is CASSRPQETQYF. DNA for the CDR3: TGTGCCAGCAGTCGGCCCCAAGAGACCCAGTACTTC.

This chain links TRBV28 with TRBJ2-7; 11 positions match TRBD2. The V gene's germline CDR1 is MDHEN and CDR2 SYDVKM. CDR3 size: 19 residues. V shed 7 bases, J shed 3 bases, and the junction held 20 bases outside the gene matches. The CDR3 sequence is CASKPTTGVASGRRYEQYF. The CDR3 coding sequence is TGTGCCAGCAAACCGACTACAGGGGTCGCTAGCGGGAGGCGCTACGAGCAGTACTTC.

The chain links TRBV28 to TRBJ2-7; D is unclear. The CDR3 length is 15 residues. Germline loops: CDR1 MDHEN, CDR2 SYDVKM. Trimming removed 5 bases at V and 6 bases at J, with 20 bases between. The CDR3, as DNA: TGTGCCAGCAGTCTTACGACGGATGGCCAGAGCGAGCAGTACTTC. Translation gives CASSLTTDGQSEQYF.

This chain uses TRBV5-4 with TRBJ2-7; 7 nucleotides agree with TRBD1. There are 12 residues in the CDR3. Trimming at V came to 5 bases and at J to 7 bases, leaving 6 bases not matched to a gene. In germline, CDR1 is SGHNT, CDR2 YYREEE (reference sequence). CDR3 sequence: CASSEQGWEQYF. The CDR3 nucleotides read TGTGCCAGCAGTGAACAGGGGTGGGAGCAGTACTTC.

This chain connects TRBV24-1 to TRBJ2-2, with TRBD1 matching 11 bases. Germline CDR1 and CDR2: KGHDR and SFDVKD. This CDR3 is built from 17 residues. Losses at the gene ends were 6 bases for V and 4 bases for J; bases not matched to a gene: 9. CDR3 DNA sequence: TGTGCCACCAGTCACCCTTCCGGGACAGGGGGCACCGGGGAGCTGTTTTTT. It translates to CATSHPSGTGGTGELFF.

This clone was counted a few times. The chain couples TRBV9 to TRBJ1-5, with D unclear. Germline V gene lookup returns CDR1 SGDLS and CDR2 YYNGEE. This CDR3 has 15 amino acids. The V and J ends lost 0 bases and 0 bases respectively, with 7 bases between them. The CDR3 loop reads CASSVGEYSNQPQHF. The CDR3 DNA reads TGTGCCAGCAGCGTAGGAGAGTATAGCAATCAGCCCCAGCATTTT.

The J gene is TRBJ2-7, the V gene TRBV14; tentative D call: TRBD1 (5 bases). Germline assignment: CDR1 SGHDN and CDR2 FVKESK. Trimming removed 1 base from V and 7 bases from J, with 14 bases in between. The CDR3 extends over 14 amino acids. For the CDR3, the DNA is TGTGCCAGCAGCCAAGGGTCATCAGGGCCGGAGCAGTACTTC. This sequence encodes CASSQGSSGPEQYF.

The chain couples TRBV18 to TRBJ1-1, with no clear D. V lost 6 bases and J 1 base, leaving 9 bases between the germline ends. This CDR3 is 13 amino acids long. Germline values: CDR1 KGHSH, CDR2 LQKENI. The CDR3 nucleotides read TGTGCCAGCTCCCTCGGGCAGAACACTGAAGCTTTCTTT. Protein product: CASSLGQNTEAFF. The full variable domain, its missing parts supplied by reference TRBV18 and TRBJ1-1, is NAGVMQNPRHLVRRRGQEARLRCSPMKGHSHVYWYRQLPEEGLKFMVYLQKENIIDESGMPKERFSAEFPKEGPSILRIQQVVRGDSAAYFCASSLGQNTEAFFGQGTRLTVV.

J is TRBJ2-7 and V is TRBV5-4, with TRBD1 matching 11 bases. This CDR3 is 15 amino acids long. Germline lookup yields CDR1 SGHNT and CDR2 YYREEE (reference sequence). V shed 3 bases, J shed 0 bases, and the junction held 2 bases outside the gene matches. CDR3 region: CASSWGQGDSYEQYF. CDR3 nucleotide sequence: TGTGCCAGCAGCTGGGGACAGGGGGACTCCTACGAGCAGTACTTC.